This TCR beta chain originates from a study of OX40 agonist ivuxolimab in advanced cancers. This clone was seen only a few times. CDR3 length: 13 residues. J was trimmed by 5 bases and V by 3 bases; bases with no gene match: 5. CDR1 and CDR2 (germline): GTSNPN, SVGIG (reference sequence). Using immunoSEQ multiplex PCR, the repertoire was profiled, and TCRdb retains in-frame clones only, with some absent. The table includes some 72,000 clones, around 92% detected once. The clonotype was recovered from an adult with an advanced solid tumor such as melanoma, head and neck, liver or kidney cancer. The chain is built from TRBV30 and TRBJ1-1, with 8 bases identical to TRBD1. Specimen: CD4+ or CD8+ T cells sorted from blood, collected in a trial of the OX40 agonist ivuxolimab. This CDR3 reads CAWRDRVETEAFF. The DNA for the CDR3 is TGTGCCTGGAGGGACAGGGTAGAGACTGAAGCTTTCTTT. Supplemented by reference TRBV30 and TRBJ1-1, the full variable domain reads SQTIHQWPATLVQPVGSPLSLECTVEGTSNPNLYWYRQAAGRGLQLLFYSVGIGQISSEVPQNLSASRPQDRQFILSSKKLLLSDSGFYLCAWRDRVETEAFFGQGTRLTVV.